Listed here are 32 T cell receptor beta chains from one sample, sequenced in a study of T-cell reconstitution after alpha-beta-depleted transplantation in children. The TCRbeta library was prepared with unique molecular identifiers. TCRdb re-analysed the PCR reads in MiXCR, keeping a single row per CDR3 protein. The sample gives about 600,000 distinct CDR3 sequences, 23% of which show up once; 13% to 15% is in the top ten. The sequenced sample was PBMCs, mostly from graft donor cells, obtained 360 days after TCRalphabeta/CD19-depleted stem cell transplant. Receptors originate from a boy under two years old who had a stem cell transplant for acute myeloid leukemia, so the T cells may come from the graft donor.

The rearrangement uses TRBV12-3 or TRBV12-4 and TRBJ2-1; 9 nucleotides line up with TRBD2. V dropped 2 bases and J dropped 9; count of bases not matched to a gene: 8. The CDR3 has 15 residues. CDR3 sequence: CASSLSAGGDFEQFF. The CDR3 nucleotides read TGTGCCAGCAGTTTATCAGCGGGGGGAGATTTTGAGCAGTTCTTC.

The chain couples TRBV12-3 or TRBV12-4 to TRBJ2-7; possibly TRBD1 for D (5 bases). V dropped 7 bases and J dropped 3 bases, with 13 bases sitting between them. The CDR3 covers 13 residues. The CDR3 DNA follows: TGTGCCAGCACCAAGGGGCAGGGCTACGAGCAGTACGTC. Protein product: CASTKGQGYEQYV.

This clonotype has ten or more counts. The chain recombines TRBV29-1 with TRBJ2-5; possible D gene TRBD2, 6 bases. Germline V gene data show CDR1 as SQVTM and CDR2 as ANQGSEA. The CDR3 contains 12 residues. The ends were cut back, 6 bases at V and 4 bases at J, with 12 bases in the middle. The CDR3 DNA reads TGCAGCGTACAACTAGCCGGAGAGACCCAGTACTTC. This encodes CSVQLAGETQYF.

The chain links TRBV6-2 or TRBV6-3 to TRBJ2-7; D not resolved. CDR1 is MNHEY, CDR2 SVGEGT, per germline. V was shortened by 4 bases and J by 8 bases, with 18 bases between the two germline ends. This CDR3 has 14 residues. CDR3 DNA sequence: TGTGCCAGCAGTTCACCAGGATACGAGAAGAAGCAGTACGTC. The encoded protein is CASSSPGYEKKQYV.

This clonotype showed up many times. The V gene is TRBV6-5, the J gene TRBJ2-7; the match to TRBD1 covers 7 bases. The ends lost 0 bases at V and 2 bases at J; junction bases unmatched: 1. Germline CDR1 MNHEY, CDR2 SVGAGI. The CDR3 spans 14 residues. The CDR3 is CASSYSGTAYEQYF. Here the CDR3 DNA reads TGTGCCAGCAGTTACTCGGGGACAGCCTACGAGCAGTACTTC.

This clonotype was recorded many times. The rearrangement joins TRBV20-1 to TRBJ2-1, with 8 positions matching TRBD2. Germline CDR1 and CDR2: DFQATT and SNEGSKA (reference sequence). V shed 3 bases, J shed 7 bases, and the junction held 14 bases outside the gene matches. There are 16 residues in the CDR3. The CDR3 region has the DNA TGCAGTGCTAGCGGTGGCGGGGGGCCTAATCGGAATGAGCAGTTCTTC. Translated, it gives CSASGGGGPNRNEQFF.

In the case of this clonotype: At one boundary the junction diverges from the germline segment, which might be a read error. V is TRBV7-3 and J is TRBJ2-1; TRBD2 might be the D (7 bases). Germline CDR1 is SGHTA and CDR2 is FQGTGA. CDR3 length: 18 amino acids. The CDR3 nucleotides are TGTGCCAGCAGTTTAACGTTAGGGGGGGTCCTTCCCTACAATGAGCAGTTCTTC. Its protein is CASSLTLGGVLPYNEQFF.

This clonotype was seen at least ten times. The genes are TRBV19 and TRBJ2-2; a possible D gene is TRBD2 (7 bases). The CDR3 sequence is 16 residues long. V gave up 6 bases and J gave up 5 bases, with 19 bases separating them. The germline CDR1 and CDR2 sequences are LNHDA and SQIVND (reference sequence). The CDR3 loop is CASSDLRRGGTGELFF. In DNA form, the CDR3 reads TGTGCCAGTAGCGACTTACGGAGGGGGGGGACCGGGGAGCTGTTTTTT.

This clonotype came up a few times. The chain links TRBV28 to TRBJ1-5; possible D gene TRBD1, 6 bases. This CDR3 is 14 amino acids long. Per the germline V gene, CDR1 is MDHEN and CDR2 is SYDVKM. Trimming cost V 1 base and J 7 bases, with 11 bases left between them. The CDR3 DNA reads TGTGCCAGCAGTTTATTTCGGGGGCAACAGCCCCAGCATTTT. The encoded protein is CASSLFRGQQPQHF.

This clonotype was found many times. The chain combines TRBV7-8 with TRBJ2-7; TRBD1 agrees at 7 bases. Germline values: CDR1 SGHVS, CDR2 FQNEAQ. The CDR3 is 14 amino acids. Losses at the gene ends were 3 bases for V and 5 bases for J; bases not matched to a gene: 7. DNA of the CDR3: TGTGCCAGCAGCTTCGCCACGACAGGGAACGAGCAGTACGTC. This sequence encodes CASSFATTGNEQYV.

The chain combines TRBV5-5 with TRBJ2-3; TRBD1 aligns across 10 bases. In germline, CDR1 is SGHKS, CDR2 YYEKEE (reference sequence). The length of the CDR3 is 15 residues. The J segment lost 4 bases and the V segment lost 6 bases, leaving 8 bases of the junction unmatched. This CDR3 reads CASIGTGAGADTQYF. CDR3 DNA: TGTGCCAGCATCGGGACAGGGGCTGGTGCAGATACGCAGTATTTT.

There are a few counts of this clonotype. This rearrangement joins TRBV20-1 to TRBJ2-5; 16 nucleotides line up with TRBD2. After removal of 5 bases from V and 5 bases from J, the junction contained 8 bases not matched to a gene. This CDR3 spans 16 amino acids. Germline V gene sequence: CDR1 DFQATT, CDR2 SNEGSKA (reference sequence). CDR3 sequence (DNA): TGCAGTGCTGCCCCGGGACTAGCGGGGGGGCACGAGACCCAGTACTTC. Its protein is CSAAPGLAGGHETQYF.

The chain combines TRBV12-3 or TRBV12-4 with TRBJ1-5; TRBD1 aligns across 7 bases. J lost 1 base, V lost 0 bases, and 0 bases had no gene match. The CDR3 is 15 residues long. The DNA of the CDR3 is TGTGCCAGCAGTTTAGCGGACAGGAGCAATCAGCCCCAGCATTTT. Its translation is CASSLADRSNQPQHF.

This clonotype was detected a few times. The V gene is TRBV11-2, the J gene TRBJ2-7; 8 bases fit TRBD1. V dropped 2 bases and J dropped 5; count of bases not matched to a gene: 5. The germline CDR1 and CDR2 sequences are SGHAT and FQNNGV. CDR3 length equals 14 residues. CDR3 in amino acids: CASSLRDRRHEQYV. For the CDR3, the DNA is TGTGCCAGCAGCTTAAGGGACAGGAGGCACGAGCAGTACGTC.

The chain uses TRBV12-3 or TRBV12-4 and TRBJ2-1; D gene unclear. V lost 7 bases and J lost 7, with 17 bases in between. The CDR3 covers 14 residues. CDR3 sequence reads: CASTEAWPMNEQFF. The DNA for the CDR3 is TGTGCCAGCACCGAAGCGTGGCCTATGAATGAGCAGTTCTTC.

This clonotype has a count of ten or more. The chain has TRBV27 and TRBJ2-2; either TRBD1 or TRBD2 may supply D (6 bases each). Per germline, CDR1 MNHEY and CDR2 SMNVEV (reference sequence). With 0 bases removed from V and 1 base from J, the gap between germline ends came to 9 bases. This CDR3 contains 16 residues. CDR3: CASSLSGGVNTGELFF. CDR3 DNA: TGTGCCAGCAGTTTATCCGGGGGCGTGAACACCGGGGAGCTGTTTTTT.

The V gene is TRBV12-3 or TRBV12-4, the J gene TRBJ1-6; D is unresolved. This CDR3 is 13 amino acids long. Trimming took 7 bases from V and 7 from J, leaving 11 bases between them. The CDR3 protein is CASMRTGNSPLHF. In DNA, the CDR3 is TGTGCCAGCATGAGGACCGGGAATTCACCCCTCCACTTT.

The CDR3 bases are TGTGCCAGCAGTTACTACAGGGGGCGAGAGACCCAGTACTTC. Translating it yields CASSYYRGRETQYF. The rearrangement uses TRBV6-5 and TRBJ2-5; 9 bases line up with TRBD1. V shed 1 base and J 4 bases; nucleotides not matched to a gene: 1. The CDR3 runs to 14 residues. Looked up from germline, CDR1 is MNHEY and CDR2 is SVGAGI.

This clonotype was picked up a small number of times. The chain links TRBV20-1 to TRBJ2-5, with 11 bases lining up with TRBD2. V was pared by 6 bases and J by 3 bases, with 6 bases of the junction left unmatched. Germline V gene sequence: CDR1 DFQATT, CDR2 SNEGSKA (reference sequence). This CDR3 has 14 amino acids. CDR3 sequence (DNA): TGCAGTGCGCAACTAGCGGGGGCAAAAGAGACCCAGTACTTC. This sequence encodes CSAQLAGAKETQYF.

This clonotype was counted between two and nine times. The chain is built from TRBV10-3 and TRBJ2-1; D ambiguous. There are 17 residues in the CDR3. Germline V CDR1 and CDR2: ENHRY, SYGVKD. Trimming left V 1 base short and J 6 bases short, with 19 bases between. CDR3 region: CAISEFLAEPGINEQFF. The CDR3, as DNA: TGTGCCATCAGTGAGTTCCTTGCGGAGCCCGGAATCAATGAGCAGTTCTTC.

The table lists this clonotype with many counts. V is TRBV29-1 and J is TRBJ2-1, with 8 positions matching TRBD2. Germline CDR1 and CDR2: SQVTM and ANQGSEA. The CDR3 runs 12 residues. J gave up 8 bases and V 2 bases, and 2 bases lay outside the gene matches. CDR3 DNA: TGCAGCGTTGAACTAGCGGGCTATGAGCAGTTCTTC. Protein: CSVELAGYEQFF.

This rearrangement joins TRBV29-1 to TRBJ2-5, with TRBD2 identical over 8 bases. This CDR3 has 14 amino acids. Germline V gives CDR1 SQVTM, CDR2 ANQGSEA. CDR3 residues: CSGCPGLVMETQYF. CDR3 sequence (DNA): TGCAGTGGTTGCCCGGGACTAGTGATGGAGACCCAGTACTTC.

This rearrangement joins TRBV12-3 or TRBV12-4 to TRBJ2-1, with D tentatively TRBD2 (6 bases). V lost 5 bases to trimming and J lost 9 bases, with 29 bases between them. This CDR3 is built from 18 residues. The CDR3 spells CASSPPAGNVGSRSEQFF. DNA for the CDR3: TGTGCCAGCAGTCCCCCGGCCGGGAACGTCGGGAGCCGTAGTGAGCAGTTCTTC.

J is TRBJ2-1 and V is TRBV4-1; D remains unclear. CDR3 length equals 17 residues. V lost 0 bases and J 5 bases, leaving 17 bases between the germline ends. The germline V gene encodes CDR1 MGHRA and CDR2 YSYEKL. CDR3: CASSQDRFGMWNNEQFF. The DNA of the CDR3 is TGCGCCAGCAGCCAAGATAGATTTGGTATGTGGAACAATGAGCAGTTCTTC.

This clonotype came up many times. The genes are TRBV6-5 and TRBJ1-2; D gene ambiguous. Between the trimmed V and J ends, which lost 7 bases and 3 bases, there was a span of 18 bases. This CDR3 contains 15 residues. The V gene's germline CDR1 is MNHEY and CDR2 SVGAGI. The CDR3 bases are TGTGCCAGCATTCACTCGGGCAGAGACGACTATGGCTACACCTTC. This gives the protein CASIHSGRDDYGYTF.

V usage is TRBV10-3 and J usage is TRBJ1-2, with D maybe TRBD1 (5 bases). This CDR3 region has 11 residues. V was trimmed by 3 bases and J by 8 bases, leaving 7 bases between them. The germline gives CDR1 ENHRY, CDR2 SYGVKD. CDR3 sequence: CAISDGGGYTF. The CDR3 DNA is TGTGCCATCAGTGATGGGGGGGGCTACACCTTC.

V and J are TRBV12-3 or TRBV12-4 and TRBJ2-7; D gene uncertain. V dropped 2 bases and J dropped 3 bases, with 8 bases sitting between them. This CDR3 has 13 amino acids. Here the CDR3 reads CASSLWPNYEQYF. For the CDR3, the DNA is TGTGCCAGCAGTTTATGGCCTAACTACGAGCAGTACTTC.

This clonotype was seen only a few times. V gene TRBV12-3 or TRBV12-4 combines with J gene TRBJ1-5; D gene uncertain. The CDR3 has 13 residues. The V gene lost 6 bases and the J gene lost 7 bases, with 13 bases spanning the gap. The CDR3 DNA is TGTGCCAGCAGGGTAAGGGCAGGACAGCCCCAGCATTTT. Translation gives CASRVRAGQPQHF.

The gene calls are TRBV20-1 and TRBJ2-5, with 8 bases lining up with TRBD2. The CDR3 extends over 15 amino acids. The trim removed 0 bases at V and 5 bases at J, leaving 8 bases unmatched. Germline V gene data show CDR1 as DFQATT and CDR2 as SNEGSKA (reference sequence). The CDR3 spells CSARDWGGGRETQYF. The CDR3 bases are TGCAGTGCTAGAGATTGGGGCGGGGGGCGCGAGACCCAGTACTTC.

The gene calls are TRBV20-1 and TRBJ1-1; no clear D. This CDR3 is built from 15 residues. V was cut by 1 base and J by 1 base, with 13 bases left in between. The V gene's germline CDR1 is DFQATT and CDR2 SNEGSKA (reference sequence). CDR3 nucleotide sequence: TGCAGTGCTAGAGGCAGGCGGGGAGGGAACACTGAAGCTTTCTTT. Its translation: CSARGRRGGNTEAFF.

This clonotype occurred a few times. The chain joins TRBV29-1 to TRBJ2-2; TRBD2 agrees at 9 bases. The V gene end was trimmed by 6 bases and the J gene end by 4 bases; junction bases not matched to a gene: 6. The germline V gene has CDR1 SQVTM and CDR2 ANQGSEA. CDR3 length equals 14 residues. The CDR3 DNA reads as TGCAGCGTCCTGGATAGCGGGGGCACCGGGGAGCTGTTTTTT. Translated: CSVLDSGGTGELFF.

This clonotype appeared many times. The V gene is TRBV5-1, the J gene TRBJ2-1; the D gene could be TRBD1 or TRBD2 (5 bases each). The CDR3 has 13 amino acids. The germline V gene has CDR1 SGHRS and CDR2 YFSETQ. Trimming stripped 4 bases from V and 9 bases from J, with 14 bases between. The CDR3 loop reads CASSRGSLGEQFF. CDR3 coding DNA: TGCGCCAGCAGCCGGGGCTCCTTGGGTGAGCAGTTCTTC.